The 26 T cell receptor beta chains in this list originate from one sample, sequenced in a study of response to subunit inactivated influenza vaccine. Each CDR3 protein is one row after TCRdb ran MiXCR on the RT-PCR reads. The sample includes about 570,000 distinct CDR3 sequences, around 10% seen only once; the top ten take 11%. In addition, the sample was reused for a study of T cells expressing NK-cell markers. In that study: 5'RACE template switching built TCR beta cDNA with unique molecular identifiers.

Here the sequenced sample was PBMCs from blood, taken on the day of vaccination. These receptors came from a man aged 50-60 years who received an inactivated influenza vaccine.

Only a few counts were recorded for this clonotype. The chain links TRBV19 to TRBJ2-7; TRBD2 matches at 11 bases. In germline, CDR1 is LNHDA, CDR2 SQIVND (reference sequence). J gave up 0 bases and V 7 bases, and 8 bases lay outside the gene matches. The CDR3 spans 16 residues. CDR3 nucleotide sequence: TGTGCCAGTACCCCAACTAGCGGGGGCCCCTCCTACGAGCAGTACTTC. Amino acid sequence: CASTPTSGGPSYEQYF.

The chain recombines TRBV7-9 with TRBJ2-1; 8 nucleotides line up with TRBD2. V shed 2 bases, J shed 3 bases, and the junction held 6 bases outside the gene matches. CDR3 length: 16 residues. The V gene's germline CDR1 is SEHNR and CDR2 FQNEAQ (reference sequence). CDR3 sequence (DNA): TGTGCCAGCAGCTTAAGTACTAGCGGAGACTACAATGAGCAGTTCTTC. This encodes CASSLSTSGDYNEQFF.

This clonotype appeared many times. This chain links TRBV27 with TRBJ2-6; the match to TRBD1 covers 9 bases. Germline CDR1 reads MNHEY; CDR2 reads SMNVEV (reference sequence). The CDR3 extends over 20 amino acids. V gave up 4 bases and J gave up 2 bases; unmatched junction bases: 15. The CDR3 reads CASSSSGTGLLLPGANVLTF. In nucleotides, the CDR3 is TGTGCCAGCAGTTCGTCCGGGACAGGGTTATTGTTACCTGGGGCCAACGTCCTGACTTTC.

This clonotype has just a few counts. The gene calls are TRBV15 and TRBJ2-7; 9 bases line up with TRBD2. J was trimmed by 3 bases and V by 1 base; bases with no gene match: 7. The V gene's germline CDR1 is LNHNV and CDR2 YYDKDF (reference sequence). This CDR3 is 16 amino acids long. Here the CDR3 reads CATSRVASGGFYEQYF. The CDR3 DNA sequence: TGTGCCACCAGCAGAGTGGCCAGCGGGGGGTTCTACGAGCAGTACTTC.

This clonotype was found a few times. The CDR3: CAISESSAGLTEAFF. The CDR3 coding sequence is TGTGCCATCAGTGAGTCTTCGGCAGGGTTAACTGAAGCTTTCTTT. The chain has TRBV10-3 and TRBJ1-1, with D perhaps TRBD1 (5 bases). There are 15 residues in the CDR3. The V gene lost 0 bases and the J gene lost 5 bases, with 13 bases spanning the gap. Per germline, CDR1 ENHRY and CDR2 SYGVKD.

The rearrangement links TRBV11-2 to TRBJ1-3; D not resolved. V was trimmed by 5 bases and J by 2 bases, leaving 1 base between them. Germline-derived CDR1 and CDR2 are SGHAT and FQNNGV. The CDR3 is made up of 11 amino acids. The CDR3 DNA is TGTGCCAGCAGCACTGGAAACACCATATATTTT. Protein product: CASSTGNTIYF.

The rearrangement joins TRBV7-9 to TRBJ2-1; D might be TRBD1 (5 bases). V lost 4 bases and J 2 bases, leaving 9 bases between the germline ends. The germline CDR1 and CDR2 sequences are SEHNR and FQNEAQ (reference sequence). CDR3 length equals 14 residues. Here the CDR3 DNA reads TGTGCCAGCAGCTCTAGACAGACCTACAATGAGCAGTTCTTC. Its translation: CASSSRQTYNEQFF. Supplemented by reference TRBV7-9 and TRBJ2-1, the full variable domain reads DTGVSQNPRHKITKRGQNVTFRCDPISEHNRLYWYRQTLGQGPEFLTYFQNEAQLEKSRLLSDRFSAERPKGSFSTLEIQRTEQGDSAMYLCASSSRQTYNEQFFGPGTRLTVL.

The V and J genes are TRBV5-1 and TRBJ1-6; a possible D gene is TRBD1 (5 bases). This CDR3 has 18 residues. V was clipped by 0 bases and J by 9 bases, with 22 bases between them. The V gene's germline CDR1 is SGHRS and CDR2 YFSETQ. In DNA form, the CDR3 reads TGCGCCAGCAGCTTGGGATCGGGGCGGGTTTCTTCTCGTTCACCCCTCCACTTT. It specifies CASSLGSGRVSSRSPLHF.

The table lists this clonotype with many counts. The chain couples TRBV28 to TRBJ2-1; D may be TRBD2 (6 bases). CDR1 and CDR2 from the germline V gene are MDHEN and SYDVKM. Trimming took off 5 bases at V and 7 bases at J, with 12 bases between the two ends. There are 13 residues in the CDR3. Written as DNA, the CDR3 is TGTGCCAGCAGTCTGGAGGGTTTGAATGAGCAGTTCTTC. Its translation: CASSLEGLNEQFF.

The J gene is TRBJ2-1, the V gene TRBV4-1; 9 positions agree with TRBD2. The trim removed 0 bases at V and 7 bases at J, leaving 10 bases unmatched. The CDR3 runs to 17 residues. Per the germline V gene, CDR1 is MGHRA and CDR2 is YSYEKL. CDR3 loop: CASSQDRRGGRGNEQFF. The CDR3, as DNA: TGCGCCAGCAGCCAAGATCGGCGGGGCGGGAGGGGTAATGAGCAGTTCTTC.

This clonotype was observed a few times. The chain combines TRBV5-6 with TRBJ2-6; TRBD1 matches 7 bases. The CDR3 has 19 amino acids. V was clipped by 4 bases and J by 2 bases; unmatched bases: 15. CDR1 is SGHDT, CDR2 YYEEEE, per germline. The CDR3, as DNA: TGTGCCAGCAGCAAGGGACAGAGGTTAGGCTGGGCTGGGGCCAACGTCCTGACTTTC. It yields the protein CASSKGQRLGWAGANVLTF.

This clonotype has only a few counts. V gene TRBV12-3 or TRBV12-4 combines with J gene TRBJ2-7; D is unresolved. The CDR3 spans 14 residues. V was shortened by 2 bases and J by 6 bases, with 14 bases between the two germline ends. The DNA for the CDR3 is TGTGCCAGCAGTTTAATTGGACCTGGAAGCGAGCAGTACTTC. It codes for CASSLIGPGSEQYF.

The chain uses TRBV14 and TRBJ2-7; the D is unclear. Germline CDR1 and CDR2: SGHDN and FVKESK. The CDR3 is 12 amino acids. Deletions cut 3 bases from V and 10 bases from J, with 13 bases between. The CDR3 loop reads CASSQSLSPQYF. The DNA for the CDR3 is TGTGCCAGCAGCCAGTCTCTAAGTCCACAGTACTTC.

At least ten counts were recorded for this clonotype. The V gene is TRBV20-1, the J gene TRBJ2-7; perhaps TRBD1 as D (6 bases). The CDR3 has 14 residues. Germline V gives CDR1 DFQATT, CDR2 SNEGSKA (reference sequence). The V gene lost 3 bases and the J gene lost 9 bases, with 21 bases spanning the gap. CDR3 DNA sequence: TGCAGTGCTAGGGTTTCCGGACAGTTCTTCACGCAGTACTTC. Its protein product is CSARVSGQFFTQYF.

This clonotype was picked up a small number of times. The chain joins TRBV5-1 to TRBJ1-1, with D hard to call. With 1 base removed from V and 3 bases from J, the gap between germline ends came to 10 bases. The germline V gene has CDR1 SGHRS and CDR2 YFSETQ. The CDR3 has 14 residues. The CDR3 sequence is CASSLWNGDTEAFF. CDR3 DNA sequence: TGCGCCAGCAGCTTGTGGAATGGCGACACTGAAGCTTTCTTT.

This clonotype was counted many times. The gene calls are TRBV20-1 and TRBJ2-1; no clear D gene. V gave up 6 bases and J gave up 0 bases, with 12 bases separating them. Germline V gives CDR1 DFQATT, CDR2 SNEGSKA (reference sequence). The CDR3 covers 14 residues. The CDR3 is CSAKDSSSYNEQFF. CDR3 DNA sequence: TGCAGTGCCAAAGACTCGAGCTCCTACAATGAGCAGTTCTTC.

This sequence joins TRBV9 and TRBJ2-3; TRBD2 aligns across 9 bases. The J segment lost 6 bases and the V segment lost 0 bases, leaving 8 bases of the junction unmatched. Per germline, CDR1 SGDLS and CDR2 YYNGEE. This CDR3 comprises 16 residues. CDR3 protein: CASSVEAGGLWDTQYF. Here the CDR3 DNA reads TGTGCCAGCAGCGTAGAAGCGGGAGGTCTTTGGGATACGCAGTATTTT.

The rearrangement links TRBV3-1 to TRBJ2-1; TRBD2 aligns across 11 bases. J lost 4 bases, V lost 1 base, and 6 bases had no gene match. Germline CDR1 is LGHDT and CDR2 is YNNKEL (reference sequence). This CDR3 has 17 residues. CDR3 coding DNA: TGTGCCAGCAGCCAAGTCACCGGGACTAGCGGATACAATGAGCAGTTCTTC. Translation: CASSQVTGTSGYNEQFF.

CDR3 nucleotide sequence: TGTGCCAGCAGCCAGGACAGGCAGCTAGATACGCAGTATTTT. Translated: CASSQDRQLDTQYF. The chain carries TRBV14 and TRBJ2-3; the match to TRBD1 covers 7 bases. The CDR3 spans 14 residues. Germline trimming cut 3 bases from V and 5 bases from J; bases unmatched to any gene: 5. CDR1 and CDR2 from the germline V gene are SGHDN and FVKESK.

The V gene is TRBV9, the J gene TRBJ2-7; D is unresolved. V shed 4 bases and J shed 3 bases, with 14 bases lying between them. Germline V gives CDR1 SGDLS, CDR2 YYNGEE. There are 14 residues in the CDR3. The CDR3 region is CASSIGPTSYEQYF. CDR3 bases: TGTGCCAGCAGCATAGGTCCGACCAGCTACGAGCAGTACTTC.

This clonotype was recorded once. The rearrangement joins TRBV29-1 to TRBJ2-3; possible D gene TRBD2, 6 bases. The ends were cut back, 1 base at V and 4 bases at J, with 18 bases in the middle. Per the germline V gene, CDR1 is SQVTM and CDR2 is ANQGSEA. This CDR3 has 16 amino acids. Here the CDR3 reads CSVEGPKREVADTQYF. The CDR3 nucleotides are TGCAGCGTTGAAGGTCCCAAGAGGGAGGTTGCAGATACGCAGTATTTT.

This clonotype was recorded at least ten times. J is TRBJ2-5 and V is TRBV4-2; 11 bases line up with TRBD2. CDR3 length equals 15 residues. Unmatched junction bases numbered 2, after V lost 3 bases and J lost 2 bases. Per the germline V gene, CDR1 is LGHNA and CDR2 is YNFKEQ. Written as DNA, the CDR3 is TGTGCCAGCAGCCAGGGACTAGCGGTACAAGAGACCCAGTACTTC. As protein: CASSQGLAVQETQYF.

This clonotype turned up a few times. The rearrangement links TRBV4-2 to TRBJ2-4, with TRBD1 matching over 9 bases. CDR1 and CDR2 from the germline V gene are LGHNA and YNFKEQ. V lost 0 bases and J lost 9; bases outside the gene matches: 9. The CDR3 runs 16 residues. CDR3 DNA: TGTGCCAGCAGCCAAGAACCGGGACAGGGACTTGGCATTCAGTACTTC. Protein: CASSQEPGQGLGIQYF.

This clonotype came up many times. The chain uses TRBV28 and TRBJ1-4; D call uncertain. V was cut by 7 bases and J by 1 base, with 13 bases left in between. Looked up from germline, CDR1 is MDHEN and CDR2 is SYDVKM. CDR3 length equals 15 residues. CDR3 protein: CASTLVSGTNEKLFF. CDR3 DNA sequence: TGTGCCAGCACCCTAGTCTCGGGAACTAATGAAAAACTGTTTTTT.

Concerning this clonotype itself: The junction departs from the called germline gene at one end, perhaps through a read error. V and J are TRBV2 and TRBJ2-1; no reliable D call. The CDR3 is 14 residues long. The V gene's germline CDR1 is SNHLY and CDR2 FYNNEI. CDR3 amino acids: CASGANRLSENGGF. The CDR3 DNA reads as TGTGCCAGCGGAGCTAATAGGCTCTCTGAAAACGGTGGCTTC.

The chain links TRBV24-1 to TRBJ2-1, with a weak D call TRBD2 (5 bases). This CDR3 contains 16 residues. CDR1 KGHDR and CDR2 SFDVKD come from the germline V gene. The V end lost 4 bases, the J end lost 0 bases, and 12 bases lay between the germline ends. As DNA, the CDR3 is TGTGCCACCAGTGACCGGACTCTGAGCTCCTACAATGAGCAGTTCTTC. This translates into CATSDRTLSSYNEQFF.